This T cell receptor (beta chain) was sequenced for a study of blood T cell repertoires in COVID-19. Across the whole study: The study drew acute and convalescent COVID-19 samples from the United States, Italy and Spain. Sources were T cells, B-cell-depleted T cells, or PBMCs; the material itself was cDNA or gDNA.

Per the germline V gene, CDR1 is MNHEY and CDR2 is SVGAGI. Germline trimming cut 8 bases from V and 0 bases from J; bases unmatched to any gene: 7. This CDR3 spans 15 amino acids. Per the authors' pipeline: Quantification of nucleated cells was approximated via reference gene primer amplification. The repertoire was sequenced with immunoSEQ multiplex PCR; TCRdb's copy has only in-frame clones and lacks some. Clone size and V and J calls were adopted from that table, with D and trimming inferred from the DNA. The sample records about 240,000 clones, 82% being singletons. This clone turned up a few times.

The rearrangement links TRBV6-5 to TRBJ1-3, with 7 nucleotides matching TRBD1. The origin of this receptor is a young woman with acute or convalescent COVID-19. Sequencing was done on a sample of peripheral blood. The CDR3 spells CASREQGHSGNTIYF. As DNA, the CDR3 is TGTGCCAGCCGAGAACAGGGGCACTCTGGAAACACCATATATTTT.